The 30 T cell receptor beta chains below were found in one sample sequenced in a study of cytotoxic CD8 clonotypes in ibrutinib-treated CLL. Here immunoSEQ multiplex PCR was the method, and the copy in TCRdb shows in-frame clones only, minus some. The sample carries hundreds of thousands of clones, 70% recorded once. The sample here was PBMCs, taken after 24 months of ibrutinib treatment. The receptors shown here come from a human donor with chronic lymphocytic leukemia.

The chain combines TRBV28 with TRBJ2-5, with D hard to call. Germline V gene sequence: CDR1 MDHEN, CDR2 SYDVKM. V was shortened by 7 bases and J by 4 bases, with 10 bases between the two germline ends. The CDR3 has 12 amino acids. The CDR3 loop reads CASTGVGETQYF. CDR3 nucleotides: TGTGCCAGCACCGGAGTCGGAGAGACCCAGTACTTC.

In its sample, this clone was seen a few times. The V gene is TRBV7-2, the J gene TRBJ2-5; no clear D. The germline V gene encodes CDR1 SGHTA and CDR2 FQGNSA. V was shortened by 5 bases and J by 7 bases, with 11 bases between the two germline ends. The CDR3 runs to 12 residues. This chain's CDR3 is CASSTMGTTQYF. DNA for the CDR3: TGTGCCAGCAGCACAATGGGTACGACCCAGTACTTC.

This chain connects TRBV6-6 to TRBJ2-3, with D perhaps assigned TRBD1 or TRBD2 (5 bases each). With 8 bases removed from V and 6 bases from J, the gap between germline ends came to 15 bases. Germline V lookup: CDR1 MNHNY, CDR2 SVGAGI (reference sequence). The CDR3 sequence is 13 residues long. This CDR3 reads CASANRWTDTQYF. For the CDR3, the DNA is TGTGCCAGCGCGAACAGGTGGACTGATACGCAGTATTTT.

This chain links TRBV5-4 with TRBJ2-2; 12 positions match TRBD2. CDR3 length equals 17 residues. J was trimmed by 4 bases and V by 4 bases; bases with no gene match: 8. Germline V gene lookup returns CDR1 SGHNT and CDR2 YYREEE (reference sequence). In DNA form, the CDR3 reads TGTGCCAGCAGCGGTAGACTAGCGGGAGAGTCCACCGGGGAGCTGTTTTTT. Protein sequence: CASSGRLAGESTGELFF.

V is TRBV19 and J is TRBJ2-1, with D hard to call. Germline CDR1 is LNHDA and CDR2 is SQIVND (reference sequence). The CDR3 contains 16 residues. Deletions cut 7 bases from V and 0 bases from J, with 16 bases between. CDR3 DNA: TGTGCCAGTAACCCGCTCGGCATATCCTCCTACAATGAGCAGTTCTTC. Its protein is CASNPLGISSYNEQFF.

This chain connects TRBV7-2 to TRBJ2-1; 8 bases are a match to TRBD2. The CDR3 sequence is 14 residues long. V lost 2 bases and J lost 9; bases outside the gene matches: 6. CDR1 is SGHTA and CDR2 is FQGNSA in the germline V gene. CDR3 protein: CASSLLLAGSEQFF. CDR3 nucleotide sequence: TGTGCCAGCAGCTTACTTTTAGCGGGATCTGAGCAGTTCTTC.

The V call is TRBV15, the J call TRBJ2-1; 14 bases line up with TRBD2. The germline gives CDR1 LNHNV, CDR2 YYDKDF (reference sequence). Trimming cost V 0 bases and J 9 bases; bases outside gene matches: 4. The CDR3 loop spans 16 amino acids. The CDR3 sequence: CATSRDSTSGRGEQFF. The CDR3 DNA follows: TGTGCCACCAGCAGAGATTCGACTAGCGGGAGGGGTGAGCAGTTCTTC.

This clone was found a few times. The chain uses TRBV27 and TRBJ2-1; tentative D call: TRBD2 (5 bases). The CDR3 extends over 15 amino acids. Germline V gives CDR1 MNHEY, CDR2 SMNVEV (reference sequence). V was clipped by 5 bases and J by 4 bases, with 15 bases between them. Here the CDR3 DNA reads TGTGCCAGCAGTGAACGAGGGCGTGAATACAATGAGCAGTTCTTC. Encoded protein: CASSERGREYNEQFF.

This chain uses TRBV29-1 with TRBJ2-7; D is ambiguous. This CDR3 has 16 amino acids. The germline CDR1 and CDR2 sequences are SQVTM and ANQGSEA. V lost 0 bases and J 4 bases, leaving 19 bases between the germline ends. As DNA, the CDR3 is TGCAGCGTTGAAGACCCTTCAGAAAAAAAGGGTTACGAGCAGTACTTC. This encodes CSVEDPSEKKGYEQYF.

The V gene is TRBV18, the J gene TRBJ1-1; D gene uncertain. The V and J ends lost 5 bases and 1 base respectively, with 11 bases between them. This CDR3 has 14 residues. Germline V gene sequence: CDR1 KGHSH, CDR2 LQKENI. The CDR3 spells CASSSAASNTEAFF. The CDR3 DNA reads TGTGCCAGCTCATCAGCGGCCTCGAACACTGAAGCTTTCTTT.

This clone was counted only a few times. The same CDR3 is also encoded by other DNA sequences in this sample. CDR3 protein: CAWSPSYEQYF. The CDR3 DNA sequence: TGTGCCTGGAGTCCCAGCTACGAGCAGTACTTC. The rearrangement uses TRBV30 and TRBJ2-7; D gene ambiguous. The V gene's germline CDR1 is GTSNPN and CDR2 SVGIG (reference sequence). CDR3 length: 11 amino acids. V was clipped by 2 bases and J by 3 bases, with 5 bases between them.

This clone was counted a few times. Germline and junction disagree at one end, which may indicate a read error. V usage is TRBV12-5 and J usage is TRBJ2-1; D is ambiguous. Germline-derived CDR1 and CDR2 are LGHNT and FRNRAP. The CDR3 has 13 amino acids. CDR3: CASGLYSDNEQFF. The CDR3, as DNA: TGTGCTAGTGGTTTGTACTCCGACAATGAGCAGTTCTTC.

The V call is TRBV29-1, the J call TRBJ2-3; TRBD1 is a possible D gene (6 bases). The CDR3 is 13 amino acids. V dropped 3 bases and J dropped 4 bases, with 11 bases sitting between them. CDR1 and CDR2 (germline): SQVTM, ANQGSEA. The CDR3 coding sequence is TGCAGCGTTGACAGGGGTTTGCCAGATACGCAGTATTTT. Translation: CSVDRGLPDTQYF.

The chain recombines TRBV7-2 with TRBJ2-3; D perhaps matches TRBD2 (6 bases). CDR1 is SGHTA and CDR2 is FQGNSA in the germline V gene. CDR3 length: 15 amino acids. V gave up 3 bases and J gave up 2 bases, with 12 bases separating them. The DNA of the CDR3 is TGTGCCAGCAGCTTCTTCGCGGGGCTCACAGATACGCAGTATTTT. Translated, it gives CASSFFAGLTDTQYF.

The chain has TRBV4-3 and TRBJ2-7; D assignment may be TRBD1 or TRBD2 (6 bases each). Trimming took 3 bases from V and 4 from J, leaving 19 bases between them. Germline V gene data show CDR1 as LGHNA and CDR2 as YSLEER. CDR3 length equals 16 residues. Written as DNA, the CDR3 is TGCGCCAGCAGCCAGGGGGCGGCGGGGTCGGCATACGAGCAGTACTTC. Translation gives CASSQGAAGSAYEQYF.

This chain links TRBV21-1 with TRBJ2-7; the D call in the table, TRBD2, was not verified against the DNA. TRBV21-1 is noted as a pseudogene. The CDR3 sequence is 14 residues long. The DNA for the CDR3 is TGTGCCAGCAGCAACGAGACTAGCAGCTACGAGCAGTACTTC. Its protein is CASSNETSSYEQYF.

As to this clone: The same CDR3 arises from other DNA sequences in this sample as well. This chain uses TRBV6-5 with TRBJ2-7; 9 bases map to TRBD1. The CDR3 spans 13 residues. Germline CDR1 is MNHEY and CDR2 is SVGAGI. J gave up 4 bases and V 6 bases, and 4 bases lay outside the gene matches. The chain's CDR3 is CASSRGQGYEQYF. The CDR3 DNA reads TGTGCCAGCAGCCGCGGACAGGGGTACGAGCAGTACTTC.

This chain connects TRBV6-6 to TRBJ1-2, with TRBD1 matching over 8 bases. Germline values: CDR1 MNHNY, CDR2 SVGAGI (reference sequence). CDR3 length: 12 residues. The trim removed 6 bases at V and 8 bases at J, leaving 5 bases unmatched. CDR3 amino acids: CASSQGASGYTF. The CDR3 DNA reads TGTGCCAGCAGCCAGGGGGCGTCCGGCTACACCTTC.

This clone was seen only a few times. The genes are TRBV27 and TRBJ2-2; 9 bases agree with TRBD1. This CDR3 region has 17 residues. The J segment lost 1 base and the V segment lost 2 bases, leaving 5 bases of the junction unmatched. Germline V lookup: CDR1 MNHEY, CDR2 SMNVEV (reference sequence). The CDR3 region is CASSLIGTGMNTGELFF. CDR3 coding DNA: TGTGCCAGCAGTTTAATTGGGACAGGGATGAACACCGGGGAGCTGTTTTTT.

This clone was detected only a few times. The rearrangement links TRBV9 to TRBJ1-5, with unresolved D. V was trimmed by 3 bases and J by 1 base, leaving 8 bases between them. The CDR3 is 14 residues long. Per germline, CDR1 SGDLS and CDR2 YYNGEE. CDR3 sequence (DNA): TGTGCCAGCAGCGCCCGAGAAAGCAATCAGCCCCAGCATTTT. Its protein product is CASSARESNQPQHF. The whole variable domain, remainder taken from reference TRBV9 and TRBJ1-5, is DSGVTQTPKHLITATGQRVTLRCSPRSGDLSVYWYQQSLDQGLQFLIQYYNGEERAKGNILERFSAQQFPDLHSELNLSSLELGDSALYFCASSARESNQPQHFGDGTRLSIL.

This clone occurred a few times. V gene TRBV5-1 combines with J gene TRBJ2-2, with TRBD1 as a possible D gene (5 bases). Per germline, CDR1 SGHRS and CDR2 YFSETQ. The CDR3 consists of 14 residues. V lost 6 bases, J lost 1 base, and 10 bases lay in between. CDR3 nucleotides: TGCGCCAGCAAGGTCCAGGGGAACACCGGGGAGCTGTTTTTT. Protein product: CASKVQGNTGELFF. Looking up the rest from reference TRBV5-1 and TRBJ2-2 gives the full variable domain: KAGVTQTPRYLIKTRGQQVTLSCSPISGHRSVSWYQQTPGQGLQFLFEYFSETQRNKGNFPGRFSGRQFSNSRSEMNVSTLELGDSALYLCASKVQGNTGELFFGEGSRLTVL.

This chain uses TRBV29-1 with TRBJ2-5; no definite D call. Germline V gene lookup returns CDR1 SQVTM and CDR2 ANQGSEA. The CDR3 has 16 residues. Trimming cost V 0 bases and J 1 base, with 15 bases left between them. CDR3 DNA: TGCAGCGTTGAAGATCAGGCCCTCGGGTTCCAAGAGACCCAGTACTTC. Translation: CSVEDQALGFQETQYF.

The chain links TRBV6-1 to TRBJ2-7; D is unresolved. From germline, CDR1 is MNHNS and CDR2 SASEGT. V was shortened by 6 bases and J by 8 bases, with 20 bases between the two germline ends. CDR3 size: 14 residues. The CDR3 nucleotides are TGTGCCAGCAGACCCTTGCAGGACCTTTCGAAGCAGTACTTC. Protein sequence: CASRPLQDLSKQYF.

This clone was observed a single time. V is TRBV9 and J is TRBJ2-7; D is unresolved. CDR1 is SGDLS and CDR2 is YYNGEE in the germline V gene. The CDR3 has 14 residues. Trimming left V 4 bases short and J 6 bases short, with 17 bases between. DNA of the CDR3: TGTGCCAGCAGCCCAGATGGATCTCTGGGCGAGCAGTACTTC. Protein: CASSPDGSLGEQYF.

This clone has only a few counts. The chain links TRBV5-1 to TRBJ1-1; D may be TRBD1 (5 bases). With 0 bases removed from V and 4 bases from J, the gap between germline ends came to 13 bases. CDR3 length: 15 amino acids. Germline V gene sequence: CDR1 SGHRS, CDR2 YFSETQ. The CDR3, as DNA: TGCGCCAGCAGCTTGGGGCCAGGAGGGACCACTGAAGCTTTCTTT. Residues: CASSLGPGGTTEAFF.

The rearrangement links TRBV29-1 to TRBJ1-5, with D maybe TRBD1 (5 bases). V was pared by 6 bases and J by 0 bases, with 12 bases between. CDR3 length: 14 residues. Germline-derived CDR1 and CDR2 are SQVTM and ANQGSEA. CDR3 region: CSVKVGTSNQPQHF. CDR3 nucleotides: TGCAGCGTAAAGGTAGGGACTAGCAATCAGCCCCAGCATTTT.

CDR3 region: CASSEGAGRGSYNEQFF. For the CDR3, the DNA is TGTGCCAGCAGTGAAGGAGCGGGACGGGGCTCCTACAATGAGCAGTTCTTC. V usage is TRBV25-1 and J usage is TRBJ2-1, with 7 bases identical to TRBD2. The V and J ends lost 2 bases and 0 bases, in that order; junction bases with no gene match: 7. CDR1 MGHDK and CDR2 SYGVNS come from the germline V gene. CDR3 length: 17 amino acids.

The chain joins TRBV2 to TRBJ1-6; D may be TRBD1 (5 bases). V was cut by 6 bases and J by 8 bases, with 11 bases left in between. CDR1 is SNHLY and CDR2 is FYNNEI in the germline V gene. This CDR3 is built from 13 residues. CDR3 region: CASSSGTYSPLHF. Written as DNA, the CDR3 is TGTGCCAGCAGCTCGGGGACTTATTCACCCCTCCACTTT.

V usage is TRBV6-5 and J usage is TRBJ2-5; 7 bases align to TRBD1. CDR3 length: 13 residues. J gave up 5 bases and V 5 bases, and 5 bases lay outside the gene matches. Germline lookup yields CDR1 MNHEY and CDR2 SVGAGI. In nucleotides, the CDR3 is TGTGCCAGCAGTACAGGGGCAAGGGAGACCCAGTACTTC. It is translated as CASSTGARETQYF.

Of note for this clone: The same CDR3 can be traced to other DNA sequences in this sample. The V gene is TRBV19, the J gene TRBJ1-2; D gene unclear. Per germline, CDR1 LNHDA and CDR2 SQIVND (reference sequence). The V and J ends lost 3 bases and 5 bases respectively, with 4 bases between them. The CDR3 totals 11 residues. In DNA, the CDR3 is TGTGCCAGTAGTATGGATTATGGCTACACCTTC. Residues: CASSMDYGYTF.